The T cell receptor (beta chain) described here comes from a study of blood T cell repertoires in COVID-19. The assay was immunoSEQ multiplex PCR, and TCRdb's table has in-frame clones only and misses some. Here the sample spans approximately 41,000 clones, 70% to 90% being singletons. The CDR3 spans 14 residues. Germline V CDR1 and CDR2: MGHRA, YSYEKL. V shed 2 bases and J shed 5 bases, with 12 bases lying between them. Sequenced input: peripheral blood. V usage is TRBV4-1 and J usage is TRBJ1-2; TRBD1 is a possible D gene (6 bases). The receptor was isolated from a human donor in a cohort sampled during active COVID-19. The CDR3 loop is CASSQTGSEYGYTF. CDR3 DNA: TGCGCCAGCAGCCAAACAGGGTCTGAATATGGCTACACCTTC.